Detailed here is one TCR beta chain. The antigen is undetermined. Per germline, CDR1 MNHEY and CDR2 SVGAGI. Trimming at V came to 6 bases and at J to 5 bases, leaving 5 bases not matched to a gene. There are 15 residues in the CDR3. These data are taken from a study of graft-versus-host responses after intestinal transplantation. Study outcomes and limitations: Recipient-marrow GvH clones were detected, some having first appeared in ileum or blood.

Data came from immunoSEQ multiplex PCR; TCRdb stores just in-frame clones and leaves some out. The sample lists about 110,000 clones; roughly 92% were seen once. V gene TRBV6-5 combines with J gene TRBJ2-2; TRBD2 aligns across 11 bases. The TCR comes from a human donor who was the organ donor for an intestinal transplant. Source: unstimulated CD4+ T cells sorted from spleen or lymph node cells, taken before transplant. The CDR3, as DNA: TGTGCCAGCAGGAATAGCGGGAGGGTAACCGGGGAGCTGTTTTTT. It specifies CASRNSGRVTGELFF.